This T cell receptor beta chain was profiled in a study of blood T cell repertoires in COVID-19. Background on the study: The origin of the acute and convalescent COVID-19 samples was the United States, Italy and Spain.

Original processing methods: Reference gene primer amplification in the assay estimated nucleated cell counts. Here immunoSEQ multiplex PCR was the method, and the copy in TCRdb shows in-frame clones only, minus some. That table is the source of V, J and clone size, and D and trimming were worked out from the DNA. The table lists under 300,000 clones, around 84% of them singletons. Germline CDR1 is SGHDT and CDR2 is YYEEEE. The CDR3 consists of 15 residues. With 4 bases clipped from V and 4 bases from J, the junction kept 3 bases outside the gene matches. Participants spanned ages roughly 18 to 95 years and resided in fewer than 30 US areas. Each exposed participant met a COVID-19 case in the 2 weeks preceding study entry. Turning to this clone: This CDR3 is also generated by other DNA sequences in the sample.

The clonotype comes from a woman between 50 and 59 years old who had been exposed to COVID-19. The rearrangement links TRBV5-6 to TRBJ2-7, with 15 nucleotides matching TRBD2. Sequencing was done on a sample of PBMCs or T cells enriched from blood (not recorded which). CDR3 in amino acids: CASSLGTSGGYEQYF. CDR3 sequence (DNA): TGTGCCAGCAGCCTCGGGACTAGCGGGGGGTACGAGCAGTACTTC.